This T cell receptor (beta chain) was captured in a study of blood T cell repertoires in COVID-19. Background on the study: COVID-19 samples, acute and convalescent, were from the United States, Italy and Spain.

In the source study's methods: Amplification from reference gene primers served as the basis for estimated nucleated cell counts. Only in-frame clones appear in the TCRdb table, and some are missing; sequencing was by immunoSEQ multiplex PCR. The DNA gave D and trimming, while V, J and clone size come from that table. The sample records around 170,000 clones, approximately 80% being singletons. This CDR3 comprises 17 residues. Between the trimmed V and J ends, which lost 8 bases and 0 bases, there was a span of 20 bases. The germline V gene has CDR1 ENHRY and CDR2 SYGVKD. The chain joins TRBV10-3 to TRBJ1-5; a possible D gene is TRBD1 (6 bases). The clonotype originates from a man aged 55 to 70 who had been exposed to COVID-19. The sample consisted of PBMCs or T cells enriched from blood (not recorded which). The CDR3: CAISDPQGMPSNQPQHF. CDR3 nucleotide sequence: TGTGCCATCTCCGACCCCCAGGGGATGCCTAGCAATCAGCCCCAGCATTTT.